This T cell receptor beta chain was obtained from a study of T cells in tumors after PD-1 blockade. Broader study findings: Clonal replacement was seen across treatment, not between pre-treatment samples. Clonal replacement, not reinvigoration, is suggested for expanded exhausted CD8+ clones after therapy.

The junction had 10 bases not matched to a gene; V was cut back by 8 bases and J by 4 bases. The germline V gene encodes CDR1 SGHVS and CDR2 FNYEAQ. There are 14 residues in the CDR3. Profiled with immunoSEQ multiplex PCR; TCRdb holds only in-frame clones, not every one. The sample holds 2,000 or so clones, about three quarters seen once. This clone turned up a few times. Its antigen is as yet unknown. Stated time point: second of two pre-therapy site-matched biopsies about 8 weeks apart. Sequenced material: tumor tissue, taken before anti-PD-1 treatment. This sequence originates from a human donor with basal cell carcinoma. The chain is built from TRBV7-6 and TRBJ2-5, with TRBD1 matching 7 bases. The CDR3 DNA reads TGTGCCAGCCCATTCCCGGGACAGATAGAGACCCAGTACTTC. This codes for CASPFPGQIETQYF.